This TCR beta chain was identified during a study of tumor and adjacent non-tumor tissue in lung cancer. About the study: On average, productive TCRbeta reads reached some 4.2 million per sample.

A modified ARM-PCR protocol with three rounds of nested PCR amplified TCRbeta. TCRdb passed the multiplex PCR reads through MiXCR, listing each CDR3 protein once. Of just over 200,000 distinct CDR3 sequences listed, 70% to 75% are singletons. In regard to this clonotype: Antigen specificity is unknown.

The template was RNA from unsorted bulk tissue. Study-wide points: Significantly higher TCR diversity was found in tumor than normal lung.

Germline V gene sequence: CDR1 SGHNT, CDR2 YYREEE (reference sequence). After removal of 4 bases from V and 5 bases from J, the junction contained 11 bases not matched to a gene. The CDR3 is 15 amino acids. V is TRBV5-4 and J is TRBJ2-7, with 8 positions matching TRBD2. Sequencing was done on a sample of lung tumor tissue. The sequence came from a man aged 60-69 years with non-small cell lung cancer. In DNA, the CDR3 is TGTGCCAGCAGCCCGGGGGGGGGCGATTCCAACGAGCAGTACTTC. This encodes CASSPGGGDSNEQYF.